This TCR beta chain was sequenced during a study of shared clonotypes between healthy human individuals. Study summary: Three plates were used per donor for CD4 naive, three for CD4 memory, two for CD8 naive and one for CD8 memory. The study, taken as a whole, reports: Limited genetic and exposure-history diversity came from having few donors.

Clones were read by immunoSEQ multiplex PCR, and TCRdb kept only the in-frame ones, dropping some. The sample carries over 1.5 million clones, 95% to 99% recorded once. Of note for this clone: Its target is not known.

Every donor was a Caucasian adult from Nashville, Tennessee. CD4+ cells underwent separation, giving CD45RA+ naive and CD45RA-negative memory subsets. The sequence came from a young man in good health. Sequencing input: naive CD4+ T cells sorted from blood. Specified subset: CD45RA+ positively selected.

The CDR3 protein is CASSQDGVSGRNEQFF. CDR3 DNA: TGCGCCAGCAGCCAAGACGGGGTTAGCGGGAGAAATGAGCAGTTCTTC. The V gene is TRBV4-3, the J gene TRBJ2-1; 9 bases line up with TRBD2. CDR3 length: 16 amino acids. In germline, CDR1 is LGHNA, CDR2 YSLEER. Trimming removed 0 bases from V and 7 bases from J; junction bases left unmatched: 7.